Shown below are 8 T cell receptor beta chains from a single sample sequenced in a study of identical twins. TCRdb recomputed calls from the 5' RACE reads with MiXCR, one row per CDR3 protein. The repertoire holds about 1.7 million distinct CDR3 sequences, with about 30% as singletons. Sequenced sample: cord blood. The receptors originated from a newborn girl in good health.

This clonotype has more than one count but fewer than ten. This chain links TRBV12-3 or TRBV12-4 with TRBJ2-3, with D possibly being TRBD2 (6 bases). The CDR3 length is 15 residues. V shed 2 bases and J shed 5 bases, with 14 bases lying between them. The CDR3: CASSLNAGRGDTQYF. In DNA form, the CDR3 reads TGTGCCAGCAGTTTAAATGCGGGGAGAGGAGATACGCAGTATTTT.

This clonotype has only a few counts. The J gene is TRBJ1-4, the V gene TRBV20-1; D unclear. Germline V gene data show CDR1 as DFQATT and CDR2 as SNEGSKA (reference sequence). The CDR3 consists of 14 residues. Trimming cost V 0 bases and J 3 bases, with 8 bases left between them. Here the CDR3 DNA reads TGCAGTGCTAGAGAAGGGCACCCTAATGAAAAACTGTTTTTT. Translating it yields CSAREGHPNEKLFF.

The J gene is TRBJ1-2, the V gene TRBV25-1, with TRBD1 matching over 8 bases. Looked up from germline, CDR1 is MGHDK and CDR2 is SYGVNS. The CDR3 extends over 15 amino acids. After removal of 4 bases from V and 0 bases from J, the junction contained 4 bases not matched to a gene. DNA for the CDR3: TGTGCCAGCAGTGCCCAGGGGGCCACTAACTATGGCTACACCTTC. Translating gives CASSAQGATNYGYTF.

The chain links TRBV5-1 to TRBJ2-1; D not certain. V lost 5 bases, J lost 0 bases, and 12 bases lay in between. This CDR3 is 15 amino acids long. Germline loops: CDR1 SGHRS, CDR2 YFSETQ. CDR3: CASSQDFYSYNEQFF. DNA of the CDR3: TGCGCCAGCAGTCAGGATTTTTACTCCTACAATGAGCAGTTCTTC.

V is TRBV15 and J is TRBJ1-5; no firm D call. This CDR3 has 16 residues. Germline-derived CDR1 and CDR2 are LNHNV and YYDKDF (reference sequence). Trimming took off 3 bases at V and 0 bases at J, with 12 bases between the two ends. The CDR3 is CATSRARSYSNQPQHF. CDR3 nucleotides: TGTGCCACCAGCAGGGCTCGCAGTTATAGCAATCAGCCCCAGCATTTT.

The V call is TRBV20-1, the J call TRBJ1-1, with D unresolved. This CDR3 is built from 15 residues. Trimming left V 3 bases short and J 0 bases short, with 14 bases between. In germline, CDR1 is DFQATT, CDR2 SNEGSKA (reference sequence). DNA of the CDR3: TGCAGTGCTAGCCCGAATCCCTCAATGAACACTGAAGCTTTCTTT. This encodes CSASPNPSMNTEAFF.

J is TRBJ1-5 and V is TRBV30; no clear D. Per the germline V gene, CDR1 is GTSNPN and CDR2 is SVGIG (reference sequence). This CDR3 has 14 residues. V lost 0 bases and J 6 bases, leaving 12 bases between the germline ends. The CDR3 DNA follows: TGTGCCTGGAGTGTACTTGGAAGATCTCAGCCCCAGCATTTT. As protein: CAWSVLGRSQPQHF.

The gene calls are TRBV12-3 or TRBV12-4 and TRBJ2-6; 7 positions agree with TRBD1. With 6 bases clipped from V and 0 bases from J, the junction kept 8 bases outside the gene matches. This CDR3 has 17 residues. CDR3 DNA: TGTGCCAGCAGACAGGGGCTAACCCGCTCTGGGGCCAACGTCCTGACTTTC. Translation: CASRQGLTRSGANVLTF.